This entry is about one TCR beta chain. In germline, CDR1 is MDHEN, CDR2 SYDVKM. CDR3 size: 14 residues. Unmatched junction bases numbered 7, after V lost 4 bases and J lost 9 bases. Sequencing used immunoSEQ multiplex PCR; TCRdb keeps in-frame clones, though not all of them. Among approximately 2.3 million clones, 80% to 95% were seen once, and the ten largest hold 0.39%. These data come from a study of shared clonotypes between healthy human individuals. The sequencing sample was made of naive CD4+ T cells from PBMCs. Subset denoted: CD45RA+ positively selected. The clonotype originates from a man aged 18 to 30 in good health. Some clones in this sample may be carry-over from other donors' samples. This rearrangement joins TRBV28 to TRBJ1-5; 9 positions agree with TRBD1. CDR3 DNA sequence: TGTGCCAGCAGTTGGACAGGGGCGACACGGCCCCAGCATTTT. Encoded protein: CASSWTGATRPQHF.